This TCR beta chain appears in the sequencing data of a study of T cells after yellow fever vaccination. Study-wide findings and caveats: From the bulk population, abundant clonotypes could contaminate and appear within FACS-sorted repertoires. A limited proportion of clonotypes was detected within both the CD4 and CD8 compartments.

It was through 5'RACE template switching that TCR cDNA was made, with a universal primer site and UMIs added. MiXCR was run by TCRdb on the 5' RACE reads, yielding one entry per CDR3 protein. The sample lists 95,000 to 150,000 distinct CDR3 sequences; over 12% were seen once. About this clonotype: The antigen is not known.

CDR1 and CDR2 from the germline V gene are SEHNR and FQNEAQ (reference sequence). The junction had 16 bases not matched to a gene; V was cut back by 5 bases and J by 9 bases. This CDR3 comprises 16 residues. The source material was CD8+ T cells sorted from PBMCs, sampled 5 days after the yellow fever booster vaccination. V is TRBV7-9 and J is TRBJ2-1; 7 positions agree with TRBD1. The TCR comes from a man between 18 and 35 years old who received the YFV17D yellow fever vaccine. CDR3 DNA: TGTGCCAGCAGCCAATCAGACAGGGAATGGGATGGTGAGCAGTTCTTC. Amino acid sequence: CASSQSDREWDGEQFF.